What follows are 28 T cell receptor beta chains derived from one specimen sequenced in a study of control samples from healthy donors and cancer patients. Here immunoSEQ multiplex PCR was the method, and the copy in TCRdb shows in-frame clones only, minus some. The sample records about 140,000 clones, less than 95% being singletons. The sequencing sample was made of blood. Receptor source: a man younger than 30 in good health.

This chain uses TRBV2 with TRBJ1-4; D is unclear. Trimming stripped 2 bases from V and 3 bases from J, with 7 bases between. CDR1 SNHLY and CDR2 FYNNEI come from the germline V gene. The CDR3 has 14 amino acids. The CDR3 DNA reads as TGTGCCAGCAGTGAACGGGGAGCTAATGAAAAACTGTTTTTT. This sequence encodes CASSERGANEKLFF.

This rearrangement joins TRBV28 to TRBJ2-7; 9 positions agree with TRBD1. V gave up 8 bases and J gave up 7 bases; unmatched junction bases: 12. Germline-derived CDR1 and CDR2 are MDHEN and SYDVKM. The CDR3 spans 14 residues. CDR3 sequence (DNA): TGTGCCAGCGGATACAGGGGGCCCCTAATGGAGCAGTACTTC. Translating it yields CASGYRGPLMEQYF.

The chain carries TRBV3-1 (or the pseudogene TRBV3-2) and TRBJ2-2; D perhaps matches TRBD2 (5 bases). CDR3 length: 16 residues. V was cut by 2 bases and J by 4 bases, with 14 bases left in between. The germline gives CDR1 LGHDT, CDR2 YNNKEL (reference sequence). The CDR3 bases are TGTGCCAGCAGCCAATTCGCGCTAGCAGGCACCGGGGAGCTGTTTTTT. It yields the protein CASSQFALAGTGELFF.

The table lists this clone with a few counts. The gene calls are TRBV4-1 and TRBJ1-1; a possible D gene is TRBD1 (5 bases). The germline gives CDR1 MGHRA, CDR2 YSYEKL. This CDR3 comprises 14 residues. Trimming pared 6 bases from V and 0 bases from J, leaving 11 bases between. Here the CDR3 reads CASRGPLLNTEAFF. The CDR3, as DNA: TGCGCCAGCAGGGGGCCGCTGTTGAACACTGAAGCTTTCTTT.

This clone was picked up one time. V is TRBV2 and J is TRBJ2-5; D ambiguous. With 9 bases removed from V and 0 bases from J, the gap between germline ends came to 8 bases. Germline assignment: CDR1 SNHLY and CDR2 FYNNEI. The length of the CDR3 is 12 residues. CDR3 protein: CARRVYQETQYF. The CDR3 DNA sequence: TGTGCCAGAAGGGTGTACCAAGAGACCCAGTACTTC.

The chain couples TRBV3-1 (or the pseudogene TRBV3-2) to TRBJ2-7, with D unresolved. The CDR3 extends over 14 amino acids. In germline, CDR1 is LGHDT, CDR2 YNNKEL (reference sequence). Between the trimmed V and J ends, which lost 4 bases and 3 bases, there was a span of 13 bases. The CDR3 sequence is CASSRFGSYYEQYF. The CDR3 DNA reads TGTGCCAGCAGCCGTTTCGGGTCCTACTACGAGCAGTACTTC.

This chain links TRBV7-9 with TRBJ1-2, with 7 bases fitting TRBD1. The V gene's germline CDR1 is SEHNR and CDR2 FQNEAQ (reference sequence). V lost 1 base, J lost 7 bases, and 12 bases stayed unmatched. The CDR3 totals 16 residues. CDR3 in amino acids: CASSLEGQGVTSGYTF. The CDR3 DNA sequence: TGTGCCAGCAGCTTAGAAGGGCAGGGGGTTACGAGTGGCTACACCTTC.

V and J are TRBV19 and TRBJ1-5; no firm D call. The CDR3 totals 15 residues. Germline V lookup: CDR1 LNHDA, CDR2 SQIVND (reference sequence). With 7 bases removed from V and 0 bases from J, the gap between germline ends came to 13 bases. Here the CDR3 reads CASTPVLDSNQPQHF. In DNA, the CDR3 is TGTGCCAGTACGCCAGTCTTAGATAGCAATCAGCCCCAGCATTTT.

CDR3 region: CASTGDGGTSYNEQFF. In DNA form, the CDR3 reads TGTGCCAGCACAGGAGACGGGGGGACCTCCTACAATGAGCAGTTCTTC. The chain is built from TRBV2 and TRBJ2-1, with TRBD2 matching over 7 bases. Unmatched junction bases numbered 9, after V lost 7 bases and J lost 0 bases. CDR3 length: 16 amino acids. Germline values: CDR1 SNHLY, CDR2 FYNNEI.

V and J are TRBV6-1 and TRBJ2-7; TRBD2 agrees at 12 bases. CDR3 length equals 16 residues. Trimming at V came to 6 bases and at J to 4 bases, leaving 10 bases not matched to a gene. CDR1 is MNHNS and CDR2 is SASEGT in the germline V gene. CDR3 sequence reads: CASREPTSGGPYEQYF. The CDR3 coding sequence is TGTGCCAGCAGGGAACCGACTAGCGGGGGCCCTTACGAGCAGTACTTC.

CDR3 in DNA: TGTGCCAGCAGCCATAGACGGACCAACACTGAAGCTTTCTTT. This codes for CASSHRRTNTEAFF. This chain uses TRBV11-1 with TRBJ1-1; D not resolved. Deletions cut 5 bases from V and 2 bases from J, with 12 bases between. The length of the CDR3 is 14 residues. Germline V lookup: CDR1 SGHAT, CDR2 FQDESV (reference sequence). Full variable domain (rest looked up from reference TRBV11-1 and TRBJ1-1): EAEVAQSPRYKITEKSQAVAFWCDPISGHATLYWYRQILGQGPELLVQFQDESVVDDSQLPKDRFSAERLKGVDSTLKIQPAELGDSAMYLCASSHRRTNTEAFFGQGTRLTVV.

The rearrangement joins TRBV7-9 to TRBJ1-2; TRBD1 matches at 7 bases. CDR3 length: 14 residues. The germline gives CDR1 SEHNR, CDR2 FQNEAQ (reference sequence). Losses at the gene ends were 4 bases for V and 8 bases for J; bases not matched to a gene: 10. The CDR3 DNA sequence: TGTGCCAGCAGCTCGCCCCGGACAGGCCGCGGCTACACCTTC. It yields the protein CASSSPRTGRGYTF. The full variable domain, completed using reference TRBV7-9 and TRBJ1-2, is DTGVSQNPRHKITKRGQNVTFRCDPISEHNRLYWYRQTLGQGPEFLTYFQNEAQLEKSRLLSDRFSAERPKGSFSTLEIQRTEQGDSAMYLCASSSPRTGRGYTFGSGTRLTVV.

The chain recombines TRBV6-4 with TRBJ2-6; D might be TRBD2 (5 bases). Germline CDR1 is MRHNA and CDR2 is SNTAGT. The CDR3 has 16 residues. Trimming stripped 3 bases from V and 4 bases from J, with 13 bases between. CDR3 in amino acids: CASSESMEAGANVLTF. The CDR3 DNA sequence: TGTGCCAGCAGTGAGTCCATGGAGGCGGGGGCCAACGTCCTGACTTTC.

This clone appeared once. The J gene is TRBJ1-2, the V gene TRBV12-3 or TRBV12-4; 8 nucleotides align to TRBD1. Trimming removed 3 bases from V and 6 bases from J; junction bases left unmatched: 3. CDR3 size: 13 residues. The CDR3 region has the DNA TGTGCCAGCAGTTTTGGACAGGGCCATGGCTACACCTTC. This encodes CASSFGQGHGYTF.

Points on this clone: One end of the junction is discordant with germline, which a read error may explain. This chain uses TRBV19 with TRBJ2-5; the D gene could be TRBD1 or TRBD2 (5 bases each). The CDR3 has 14 residues. In germline, CDR1 is LNHDA, CDR2 SQIVND (reference sequence). This CDR3 is CASSIAGAGETQYF. CDR3 bases: TGTGCCAGCAGTATAGCCGGGGCTGGAGAGACCCAGTACTTC.

V usage is TRBV5-8 and J usage is TRBJ1-1; D unclear. The CDR3 is 11 amino acids. The germline CDR1 and CDR2 sequences are SGHTS and YDEGEE. V dropped 1 base and J dropped 2 bases, with 0 bases sitting between them. In DNA form, the CDR3 reads TGTGCCAGCAGCTTGAACACTGAAGCTTTCTTT. Translation gives CASSLNTEAFF.

Turning to this clone: The DNA is left out, because the CDR3 cannot be placed on it with certainty; the CDR3 is given as TCRdb lists it. The genes are TRBV21-1 and TRBJ1-3; the table's D call, TRBD1, has no DNA check behind it. TRBV21-1 is listed as a pseudogene. The CDR3 is made up of 15 amino acids, end residues included. This CDR3 reads CASSKAVGAGNTIYF.

The chain recombines TRBV29-1 with TRBJ1-1, with TRBD1 matching over 9 bases. This CDR3 is built from 14 residues. Germline lookup yields CDR1 SQVTM and CDR2 ANQGSEA. J was trimmed by 4 bases and V by 4 bases; bases with no gene match: 7. CDR3 sequence (DNA): TGCAGCGTTGTCCGGGACAGGGATATCACTGAAGCTTTCTTT. This sequence encodes CSVVRDRDITEAFF.

V gene TRBV18 combines with J gene TRBJ1-6, with D tentatively TRBD1 (6 bases). The CDR3 sequence is 18 residues long. V lost 6 bases, J lost 1 base, and 19 bases lay in between. Germline assignment: CDR1 KGHSH and CDR2 LQKENI. CDR3 bases: TGTGCCAGCTCTCCCGGGACACCCATGGGGTCCTATAATTCACCCCTCCACTTT. As protein: CASSPGTPMGSYNSPLHF.

The chain couples TRBV4-1 to TRBJ2-3, with 11 bases aligning to TRBD2. The CDR3 consists of 16 residues. Germline lookup yields CDR1 MGHRA and CDR2 YSYEKL. J was trimmed by 0 bases and V by 4 bases; bases with no gene match: 3. The CDR3 spells CASSRRLAGSTDTQYF. The CDR3 bases are TGCGCCAGCAGCCGAAGACTAGCGGGGAGCACAGATACGCAGTATTTT.

The V and J genes are TRBV5-1 and TRBJ1-6; 8 nucleotides line up with TRBD1. The J segment lost 6 bases and the V segment lost 3 bases, leaving 8 bases of the junction unmatched. CDR3 length equals 16 residues. Germline V gene data show CDR1 as SGHRS and CDR2 as YFSETQ. The CDR3 region is CASSSQTGDGNSPLHF. DNA for the CDR3: TGCGCCAGCAGCTCCCAGACAGGGGATGGTAATTCACCCCTCCACTTT. Full variable domain (outside the CDR3, taken from reference TRBV5-1 and TRBJ1-6): KAGVTQTPRYLIKTRGQQVTLSCSPISGHRSVSWYQQTPGQGLQFLFEYFSETQRNKGNFPGRFSGRQFSNSRSEMNVSTLELGDSALYLCASSSQTGDGNSPLHFGNGTRLTVT.

The chain carries TRBV28 and TRBJ2-5; 8 bases map to TRBD2. Germline trimming cut 2 bases from V and 5 bases from J; bases unmatched to any gene: 1. CDR1 is MDHEN, CDR2 SYDVKM, per germline. The CDR3 is 13 residues long. The CDR3 here is CASSLPGGETQYF. The CDR3 region has the DNA TGTGCCAGCAGTTTACCGGGGGGGGAGACCCAGTACTTC.

The rearrangement links TRBV6-2 or TRBV6-3 to TRBJ1-1, with a tentative D call TRBD1 (5 bases). The germline CDR1 and CDR2 sequences are MNHEY and SVGEGT. This CDR3 has 13 residues. Trimming took off 4 bases at V and 2 bases at J, with 8 bases between the two ends. The CDR3 nucleotides read TGTGCCAGCAGTTGGGACCTCAACACTGAAGCTTTCTTT. This codes for CASSWDLNTEAFF.

J is TRBJ2-7 and V is TRBV7-9; D might be TRBD1 or TRBD2, each matching 5 bases. This CDR3 spans 13 amino acids. Germline CDR1 SEHNR, CDR2 FQNEAQ (reference sequence). V lost 1 base and J lost 6, with 10 bases in between. The CDR3 DNA follows: TGTGCCAGCAGCTTAGGGGACGTTTCCGAGCAGTACTTC. This gives the protein CASSLGDVSEQYF.

DNA for the CDR3: TGTGCCAGCAGTGAAGCACGGGGGGCGGAGGAGACCCAGTACTTC. It encodes CASSEARGAEETQYF. The V and J genes are TRBV6-1 and TRBJ2-5; perhaps TRBD2 as D (7 bases). In germline, CDR1 is MNHNS, CDR2 SASEGT. The CDR3 length is 15 residues. Trimming removed 0 bases from V and 5 bases from J, with 13 bases in between.

The chain links TRBV7-9 to TRBJ2-1, with D possibly matching TRBD1 (5 bases). Germline CDR1 is SEHNR and CDR2 is FQNEAQ (reference sequence). Deletions cut 8 bases from V and 6 bases from J, with 11 bases between. This CDR3 spans 12 amino acids. CDR3 protein: CASGRVGNEQFF. The CDR3 coding sequence is TGTGCCAGCGGCAGGGTAGGCAATGAGCAGTTCTTC.

The chain recombines TRBV7-2 with TRBJ2-3, with TRBD2 matching 12 bases. V shed 1 base and J 3 bases; nucleotides not matched to a gene: 5. Germline values: CDR1 SGHTA, CDR2 FQGNSA. The CDR3 contains 17 residues. CDR3 protein: CASSLVPSGGETDTQYF. In nucleotides, the CDR3 is TGTGCCAGCAGCTTAGTCCCTAGCGGGGGGGAGACAGATACGCAGTATTTT.

This chain links TRBV6-6 with TRBJ2-3, with TRBD2 as a possible D gene (7 bases). This CDR3 has 16 amino acids. The V gene lost 3 bases and the J gene lost 1 base, with 14 bases spanning the gap. Germline V lookup: CDR1 MNHNY, CDR2 SVGAGI (reference sequence). The CDR3 sequence is CASSYTVGGRTDTQYF. Here the CDR3 DNA reads TGTGCCAGCAGTTATACCGTGGGGGGGCGCACAGATACGCAGTATTTT.